This T cell receptor beta chain was retrieved from a study of blood T cell repertoires in COVID-19. Original handling: Estimation of nucleated cell counts relied on the amplification of reference gene primers. Profiled with immunoSEQ multiplex PCR; TCRdb holds only in-frame clones, not every one. V and J calls plus clone size are reproduced from that table; the DNA served to infer D and trimming. The sample consists of more than 60,000 clones, around nine tenths of them appearing once. This TCR came from an older man with COVID-19, enrolled during active disease. The sample was peripheral blood.

The CDR3 reads CASRRSTGAANSPLHF. CDR3 bases: TGTGCCAGCAGGAGGTCCACAGGGGCCGCCAATTCACCCCTCCACTTT. The rearrangement links TRBV2 to TRBJ1-6; 7 positions match TRBD1. The J segment lost 7 bases and the V segment lost 6 bases, leaving 12 bases of the junction unmatched. Germline V gene lookup returns CDR1 SNHLY and CDR2 FYNNEI. This CDR3 has 16 amino acids.